There are a few counts of the clone carrying this T cell receptor (beta chain). Its specificity is not known. This table comes from immunoSEQ multiplex PCR, and its TCRdb copy is limited to in-frame clones, with some not included. The table lists about 130,000 clones, around 80% of them singletons. Time point indicated: week 11, during vaccination. What each vaccine dose contained was 300 ug of mutant IDH1 20-mer peptide, accompanied by topical imiquimod. Astrocytomas that were new, WHO grade 3 or 4, IDH1-mutant and ATRX-lost were present in the donors. The germline V gene has CDR1 MGHDK and CDR2 SYGVNS. The CDR3 runs 15 residues. The V end lost 5 bases, the J end lost 2 bases, and 13 bases lay between the germline ends. This sample is drawn from a study of a mutant IDH1 vaccine in newly diagnosed glioma. Background on the study: There were roughly 62% males and roughly 38% females among treated patients, whose mean age was approximately 40 years. Study results and limitations: Shifts in the top peripheral T cell clonotypes seemed unrelated to pseudoprogression.

V gene TRBV25-1 combines with J gene TRBJ1-5; TRBD1 is a possible D gene (5 bases). The sequencing here drew on PBMCs, taken from a glioma patient whose treatment included an IDH1 peptide vaccine. The clonotype was recovered from a man aged 35 to 55 with glioma. The CDR3 is CASSSPGGGNQPQHF. CDR3 nucleotide sequence: TGTGCCAGCAGTTCCCCGGGGGGGGGCAATCAGCCCCAGCATTTT.